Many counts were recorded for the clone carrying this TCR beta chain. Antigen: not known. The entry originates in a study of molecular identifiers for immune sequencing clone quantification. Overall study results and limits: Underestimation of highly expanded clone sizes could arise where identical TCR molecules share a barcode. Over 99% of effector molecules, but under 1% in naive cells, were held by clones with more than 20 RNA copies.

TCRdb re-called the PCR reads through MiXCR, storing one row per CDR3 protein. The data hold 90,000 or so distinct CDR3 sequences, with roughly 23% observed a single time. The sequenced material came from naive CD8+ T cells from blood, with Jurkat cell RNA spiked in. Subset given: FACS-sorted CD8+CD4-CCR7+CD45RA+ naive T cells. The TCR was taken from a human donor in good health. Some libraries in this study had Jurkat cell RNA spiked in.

The CDR3 spells CASRPTGGHYNEQFF. CDR3 sequence (DNA): TGTGCCAGCAGACCCACGGGGGGGCACTACAATGAGCAGTTCTTC. The J gene is TRBJ2-1, the V gene TRBV6-2 or TRBV6-3; 8 bases align to TRBD2. The CDR3 is 15 amino acids. The J segment lost 3 bases and the V segment lost 6 bases, leaving 7 bases of the junction unmatched. Germline CDR1 reads MNHEY; CDR2 reads SVGEGT.